These 21 T cell receptor beta chains share one sample of origin, sequenced in a study of identical twins. TCRdb re-called the 5' RACE reads with MiXCR, one entry per CDR3 protein. Altogether approximately 500,000 distinct CDR3 sequences are present, around 24% being singletons, with the ten largest covering 2.5% to 3.5%. The same sample was also studied in work on T cells expressing NK-cell markers.

The source material was CD4+ T cells sorted from blood. These receptors came from a woman between 18 and 29 years old in good health.

The CDR3 bases are TGTGCCAGTCGACTAGCGGGGGCCTACGAGCAGTACTTC. This sequence encodes CASRLAGAYEQYF. The V and J genes are TRBV25-1 and TRBJ2-7; TRBD2 agrees at 12 bases. This CDR3 contains 13 residues. Germline V gene data show CDR1 as MGHDK and CDR2 as SYGVNS. The V gene end was trimmed by 9 bases and the J gene end by 2 bases; junction bases not matched to a gene: 2.

This clonotype was counted many times. The gene calls are TRBV7-2 and TRBJ1-1; 8 nucleotides align to TRBD1. Looked up from germline, CDR1 is SGHTA and CDR2 is FQGNSA. The V and J ends lost 5 bases and 3 bases, in that order; junction bases with no gene match: 2. This CDR3 is 13 amino acids long. CDR3 nucleotides: TGTGCCAGCAGCCAGGACAGGGACACTGAAGCTTTCTTT. Protein sequence: CASSQDRDTEAFF.

The chain uses TRBV5-1 and TRBJ2-1; 7 positions agree with TRBD2. Germline V CDR1 and CDR2: SGHRS, YFSETQ. There are 14 residues in the CDR3. V shed 0 bases, J shed 7 bases, and the junction held 4 bases outside the gene matches. The CDR3 DNA is TGCGCCAGCAGCTTGGTCGCGGGGGTGAATGAGCAGTTCTTC. Translating gives CASSLVAGVNEQFF. Combining the CDR3 with reference TRBV5-1 and TRBJ2-1 gives the whole variable domain KAGVTQTPRYLIKTRGQQVTLSCSPISGHRSVSWYQQTPGQGLQFLFEYFSETQRNKGNFPGRFSGRQFSNSRSEMNVSTLELGDSALYLCASSLVAGVNEQFFGPGTRLTVL.

The genes are TRBV7-9 and TRBJ2-7; D tentatively fits TRBD1 or TRBD2 (5 bases each). In germline, CDR1 is SEHNR, CDR2 FQNEAQ (reference sequence). This CDR3 has 13 residues. Trimming pared 5 bases from V and 9 bases from J, leaving 17 bases between. The CDR3 sequence: CASSATGTRGQYF. In DNA form, the CDR3 reads TGTGCCAGCAGCGCCACCGGGACGCGCGGGCAGTACTTC.

The V call is TRBV12-5, the J call TRBJ1-1, with D unresolved. V shed 6 bases and J shed 2 bases, with 4 bases lying between them. CDR3 length equals 11 residues. CDR1 and CDR2 from the germline V gene are LGHNT and FRNRAP. In DNA, the CDR3 is TGTGCTAGTGGACCCAACACTGAAGCTTTCTTT. Amino acid sequence: CASGPNTEAFF.

The chain carries TRBV5-5 and TRBJ2-1, with 11 bases matching TRBD2. V lost 0 bases and J lost 0; bases outside the gene matches: 5. The CDR3 is 18 amino acids. Per germline, CDR1 SGHKS and CDR2 YYEKEE (reference sequence). CDR3 amino acids: CASSLGTSGLSSYNEQFF. CDR3 nucleotides: TGTGCCAGCAGCTTGGGGACTAGCGGGCTAAGCTCCTACAATGAGCAGTTCTTC.

The CDR3 nucleotides are TGTGCAGGAGGGCGGACCCTAGGGGAGACCCAGTACTTC. Translated, it gives CAGGRTLGETQYF. The chain carries TRBV24-1 and TRBJ2-5; tentative D call: TRBD2 (6 bases). CDR1 and CDR2 (germline): KGHDR, SFDVKD. CDR3 length equals 13 residues.

This chain joins TRBV20-1 and TRBJ2-7, with 9 bases aligning to TRBD2. CDR3 length: 19 residues. V was clipped by 0 bases and J by 7 bases; unmatched bases: 22. CDR1 is DFQATT, CDR2 SNEGSKA, per germline (reference sequence). In nucleotides, the CDR3 is TGCAGTGCTAGAGATCTCTTTGAAGCGGGGGGAGAGCTACGAGATGAGCAGTACTTC. This gives the protein CSARDLFEAGGELRDEQYF.

The chain uses TRBV20-1 and TRBJ1-1, with D uncertain. CDR1 is DFQATT and CDR2 is SNEGSKA in the germline V gene (reference sequence). This CDR3 has 12 residues. V lost 5 bases to trimming and J lost 4 bases, with 11 bases between them. CDR3 amino acids: CSASTVGTEAFF. CDR3 nucleotide sequence: TGCAGTGCTTCTACCGTAGGCACTGAAGCTTTCTTT.

The chain combines TRBV28 with TRBJ1-6; no reliable D call. The CDR3 spans 12 residues. Germline CDR1 reads MDHEN; CDR2 reads SYDVKM. Trimming pared 5 bases from V and 8 bases from J, leaving 7 bases between. The CDR3 region is CASSLPDSPLHF. For the CDR3, the DNA is TGTGCCAGCAGTCTCCCCGATTCACCCCTCCACTTT.

The chain carries TRBV6-2 or TRBV6-3 and TRBJ2-3; a weak D match, TRBD2 (5 bases). This CDR3 region has 15 residues. Germline V gene data show CDR1 as MNHEY and CDR2 as SVGEGT. V was shortened by 0 bases and J by 6 bases, with 13 bases between the two germline ends. CDR3 loop: CASSYSGRSRDTQYF. In DNA form, the CDR3 reads TGTGCCAGCAGTTACTCTGGGAGATCAAGGGATACGCAGTATTTT.

In this sample, this clonotype turned up a few times. The gene calls are TRBV5-1 and TRBJ2-1; 10 bases line up with TRBD2. J lost 8 bases, V lost 7 bases, and 15 bases had no gene match. The germline gives CDR1 SGHRS, CDR2 YFSETQ. The CDR3 contains 16 residues. Written as DNA, the CDR3 is TGCGCCAGCTCCCCCGGGACTAGCGAAGGTGGGTATGAGCAGTTCTTC. Translated: CASSPGTSEGGYEQFF.

The V call is TRBV12-3 or TRBV12-4, the J call TRBJ2-6; D is unresolved. Trimming removed 3 bases at V and 0 bases at J, with 18 bases between. The CDR3 contains 19 residues. Written as DNA, the CDR3 is TGTGCCAGCAGTTTTTACTCCCCATTAGGCTGCTCTGGGGCCAACGTCCTGACTTTC. Translating gives CASSFYSPLGCSGANVLTF.

V and J are TRBV30 and TRBJ2-2; 7 bases fit TRBD2. Germline CDR1 and CDR2: GTSNPN and SVGIG (reference sequence). V shed 0 bases and J 4 bases; nucleotides not matched to a gene: 2. The CDR3 totals 14 residues. CDR3 loop: CAWSVGGSTGELFF. CDR3 bases: TGTGCCTGGAGTGTGGGCGGGAGCACCGGGGAGCTGTTTTTT.

This chain joins TRBV12-3 or TRBV12-4 and TRBJ2-2; 9 positions agree with TRBD2. Trimming at V came to 4 bases and at J to 7 bases, leaving 4 bases not matched to a gene. The length of the CDR3 is 14 residues. The CDR3 reads CASSSAGGFGELFF. The CDR3 DNA sequence: TGTGCCAGCAGTTCTGCGGGGGGGTTCGGGGAGCTGTTTTTT.

This clonotype was seen a handful of times. The CDR3: CASSEPGADTQYF. The CDR3 region has the DNA TGCGCCAGCAGTGAGCCCGGTGCAGATACGCAGTATTTT. V is TRBV10-1 and J is TRBJ2-3; D is ambiguous. V dropped 2 bases and J dropped 4 bases, with 7 bases sitting between them. Looked up from germline, CDR1 is WNHNN and CDR2 is SYGVQD (reference sequence). The CDR3 runs 13 residues.

This clonotype was seen a few times. The CDR3 DNA reads as TGTGCCAGCAGCTTAGCCCCCAGCCGGGGACTTAGCACAGATACGCAGTATTTT. Protein product: CASSLAPSRGLSTDTQYF. The J gene is TRBJ2-3, the V gene TRBV7-2; D possibly corresponds to TRBD2 (6 bases). Per germline, CDR1 SGHTA and CDR2 FQGNSA. V lost 0 bases to trimming and J lost 0 bases, with 16 bases between them. CDR3 length: 18 amino acids.

At least ten counts were recorded for this clonotype. This chain links TRBV5-1 with TRBJ2-4, with D maybe TRBD1 (8 bases). The CDR3 is 15 residues long. The V end was cut by 0 bases, the J end by 12 bases, with 19 bases between. CDR1 is SGHRS and CDR2 is YFSETQ in the germline V gene. The CDR3 spells CASSLGLSNRGGQYF. The CDR3 DNA is TGCGCCAGCAGCTTGGGACTCTCAAACAGGGGGGGTCAGTACTTC.

This chain joins TRBV20-1 and TRBJ2-6; tentatively, D is TRBD1 (5 bases). V lost 6 bases and J 1 base, leaving 10 bases between the germline ends. The germline CDR1 and CDR2 sequences are DFQATT and SNEGSKA (reference sequence). This CDR3 region has 14 residues. The CDR3 region is CSAIPGSGANVLTF. The CDR3 DNA sequence: TGCAGTGCCATCCCAGGGTCTGGGGCCAACGTCCTGACTTTC.

The J gene is TRBJ1-5, the V gene TRBV20-1; D remains unclear. Per the germline V gene, CDR1 is DFQATT and CDR2 is SNEGSKA (reference sequence). CDR3 length equals 13 residues. The V and J ends lost 1 base and 4 bases respectively, with 8 bases between them. The CDR3 DNA follows: TGCAGTGCTAGAGCTCGAGGGAATCAGCCCCAGCATTTT. It specifies CSARARGNQPQHF.

A word on this clonotype: One end of the junction is discordant with germline, which a read error may explain. The chain employs TRBV20-1 and TRBJ2-2; possible D gene TRBD1, 5 bases. The CDR3 extends over 13 amino acids. Germline-derived CDR1 and CDR2 are DFQATT and SNEGSKA (reference sequence). The CDR3 sequence: CSSRTKNTGELFF. The CDR3 coding sequence is TGCAGTTCTAGGACAAAGAACACCGGGGAGCTGTTTTTT.